Sequencing of this T cell receptor beta chain was carried out in a study of PD-1 blockade in mismatch repair-deficient tumors. This clone was seen a few times. Trimming cost V 5 bases and J 3 bases; bases outside gene matches: 16. Germline V lookup: CDR1 LGHNT, CDR2 FRNRAP. The CDR3 covers 17 residues. Sequenced by immunoSEQ multiplex PCR; TCRdb stores in-frame clones only, minus some. Of more than 15,000 clones in the sample, 80% to 85% are singletons; the top ten hold 3.4%. Sequenced here: PBMCs, sampled 4 weeks after starting pembrolizumab. The receptor's source is an adult with mismatch repair-deficient cancer. The chain is built from TRBV12-5 and TRBJ2-7; 7 nucleotides line up with TRBD2. The CDR3 protein is CASGPTSLREEVYEQYF. The CDR3 DNA follows: TGTGCTAGTGGTCCAACCTCTCTCCGGGAGGAGGTCTACGAGCAGTACTTC.